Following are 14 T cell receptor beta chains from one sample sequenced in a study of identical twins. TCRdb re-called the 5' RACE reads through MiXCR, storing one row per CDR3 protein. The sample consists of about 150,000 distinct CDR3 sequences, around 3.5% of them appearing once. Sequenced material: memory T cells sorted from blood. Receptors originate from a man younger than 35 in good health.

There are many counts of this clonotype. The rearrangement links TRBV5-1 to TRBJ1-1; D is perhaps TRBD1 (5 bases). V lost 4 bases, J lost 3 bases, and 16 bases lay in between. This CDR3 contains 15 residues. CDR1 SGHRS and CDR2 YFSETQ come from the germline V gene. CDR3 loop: CASSSEMGGDTEAFF. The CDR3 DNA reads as TGCGCCAGCAGCAGTGAAATGGGGGGAGACACTGAAGCTTTCTTT.

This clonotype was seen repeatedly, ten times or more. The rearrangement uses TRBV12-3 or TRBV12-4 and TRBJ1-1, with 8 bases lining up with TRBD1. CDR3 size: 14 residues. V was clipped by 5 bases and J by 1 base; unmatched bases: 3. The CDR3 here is CASSQGAGNTEAFF. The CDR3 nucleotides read TGTGCCAGCAGTCAGGGGGCAGGGAACACTGAAGCTTTCTTT.

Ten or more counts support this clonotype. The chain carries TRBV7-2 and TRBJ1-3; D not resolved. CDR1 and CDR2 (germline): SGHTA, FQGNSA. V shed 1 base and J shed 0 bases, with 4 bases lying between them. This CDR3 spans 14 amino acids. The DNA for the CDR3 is TGTGCCAGCAGCTTAGGACGCTCTGGAAACACCATATATTTT. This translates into CASSLGRSGNTIYF. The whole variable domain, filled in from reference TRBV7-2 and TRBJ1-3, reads GAGVSQSPSNKVTEKGKDVELRCDPISGHTALYWYRQSLGQGLEFLIYFQGNSAPDKSGLPSDRFSAERTGGSVSTLTIQRTQQEDSAVYLCASSLGRSGNTIYFGEGSWLTVV.

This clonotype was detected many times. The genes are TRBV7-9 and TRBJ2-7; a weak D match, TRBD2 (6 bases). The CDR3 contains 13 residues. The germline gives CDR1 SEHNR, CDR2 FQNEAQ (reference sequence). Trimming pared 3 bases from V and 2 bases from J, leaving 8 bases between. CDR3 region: CASSFTGAYEQYF. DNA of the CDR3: TGTGCCAGCAGCTTTACGGGAGCCTACGAGCAGTACTTC.

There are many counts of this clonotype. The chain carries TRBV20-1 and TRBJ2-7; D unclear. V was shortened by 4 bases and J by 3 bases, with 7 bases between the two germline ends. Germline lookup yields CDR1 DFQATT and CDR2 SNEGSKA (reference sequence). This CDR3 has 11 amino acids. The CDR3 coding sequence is TGCAGTGCTACTCTCAGCTACGAGCAGTACTTC. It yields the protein CSATLSYEQYF.

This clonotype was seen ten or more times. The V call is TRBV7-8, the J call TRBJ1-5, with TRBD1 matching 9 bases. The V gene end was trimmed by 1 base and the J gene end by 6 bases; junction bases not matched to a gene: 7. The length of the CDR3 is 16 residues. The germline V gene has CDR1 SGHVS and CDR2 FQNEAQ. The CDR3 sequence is CASSLGGGTGSQPQHF. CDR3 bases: TGTGCCAGCAGCTTAGGCGGCGGGACAGGGAGTCAGCCCCAGCATTTT.

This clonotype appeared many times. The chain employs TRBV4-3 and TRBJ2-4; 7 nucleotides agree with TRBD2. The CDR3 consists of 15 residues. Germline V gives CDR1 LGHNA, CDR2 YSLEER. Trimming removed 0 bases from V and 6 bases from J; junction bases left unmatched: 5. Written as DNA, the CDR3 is TGCGCCAGCAGCCAAGATGGGGAGGGCGCAAACATTCAGTACTTC. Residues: CASSQDGEGANIQYF.

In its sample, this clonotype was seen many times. The CDR3 bases are TGTGCCAGCAGCCAGCTAGCGGGGGCCTACGAGCAGTACTTC. Encoded protein: CASSQLAGAYEQYF. The chain has TRBV3-1 and TRBJ2-7, with TRBD2 matching over 10 bases. Trimming at V came to 3 bases and at J to 2 bases, leaving 1 base not matched to a gene. This CDR3 comprises 14 residues. In germline, CDR1 is LGHDT, CDR2 YNNKEL (reference sequence).

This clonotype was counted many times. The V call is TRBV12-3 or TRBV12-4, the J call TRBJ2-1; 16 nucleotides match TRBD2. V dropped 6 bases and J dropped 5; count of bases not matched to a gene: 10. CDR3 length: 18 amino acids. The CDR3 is CASSPLGLAGGGDNEQFF. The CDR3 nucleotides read TGTGCCAGCAGCCCTCTGGGACTAGCGGGAGGGGGGGACAATGAGCAGTTCTTC.

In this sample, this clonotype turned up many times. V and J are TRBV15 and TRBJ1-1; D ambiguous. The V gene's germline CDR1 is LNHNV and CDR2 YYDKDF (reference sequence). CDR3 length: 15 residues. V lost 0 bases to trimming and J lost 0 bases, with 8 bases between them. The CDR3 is CATSREAALNTEAFF. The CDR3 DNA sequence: TGTGCCACCAGCAGAGAAGCAGCGTTGAACACTGAAGCTTTCTTT.

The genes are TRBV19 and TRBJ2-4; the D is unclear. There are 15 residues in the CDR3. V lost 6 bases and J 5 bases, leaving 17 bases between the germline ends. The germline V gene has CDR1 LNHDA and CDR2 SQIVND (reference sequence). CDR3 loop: CASRNLLGPENIQYF. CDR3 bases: TGTGCCAGTAGAAACCTACTCGGGCCCGAAAACATTCAGTACTTC.

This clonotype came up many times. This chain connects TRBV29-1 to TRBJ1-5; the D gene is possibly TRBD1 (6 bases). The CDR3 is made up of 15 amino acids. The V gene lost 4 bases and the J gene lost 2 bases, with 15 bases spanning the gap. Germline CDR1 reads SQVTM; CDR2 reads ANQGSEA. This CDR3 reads CSVATGFLGNQPQHF. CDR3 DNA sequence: TGCAGCGTTGCAACAGGGTTTTTGGGCAATCAGCCCCAGCATTTT.

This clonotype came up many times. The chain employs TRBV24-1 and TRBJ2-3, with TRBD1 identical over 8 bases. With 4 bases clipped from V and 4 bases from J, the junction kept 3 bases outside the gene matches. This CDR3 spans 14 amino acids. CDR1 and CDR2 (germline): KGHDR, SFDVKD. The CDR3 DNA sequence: TGTGCCACCAGTGAAGGACAGGGACCAGATACGCAGTATTTT. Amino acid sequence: CATSEGQGPDTQYF.

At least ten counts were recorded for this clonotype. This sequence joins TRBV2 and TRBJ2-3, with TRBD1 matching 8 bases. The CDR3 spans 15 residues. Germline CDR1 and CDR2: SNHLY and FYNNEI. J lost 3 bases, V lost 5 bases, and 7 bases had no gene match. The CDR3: CASSSWTGRTDTQYF. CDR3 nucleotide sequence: TGTGCCAGCAGTTCGTGGACAGGGAGGACAGATACGCAGTATTTT.